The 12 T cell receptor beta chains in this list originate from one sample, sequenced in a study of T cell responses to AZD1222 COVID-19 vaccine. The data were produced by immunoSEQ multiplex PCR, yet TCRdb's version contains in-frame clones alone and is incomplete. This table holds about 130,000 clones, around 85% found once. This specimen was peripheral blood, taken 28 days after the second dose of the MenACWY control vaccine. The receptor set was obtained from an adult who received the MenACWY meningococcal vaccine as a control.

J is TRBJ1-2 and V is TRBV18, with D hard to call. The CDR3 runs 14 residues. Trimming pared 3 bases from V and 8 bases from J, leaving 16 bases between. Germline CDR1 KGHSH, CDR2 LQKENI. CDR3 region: CASSPSPEGGGYTF. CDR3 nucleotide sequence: TGTGCCAGCTCACCGTCCCCAGAGGGAGGAGGCTACACCTTC.

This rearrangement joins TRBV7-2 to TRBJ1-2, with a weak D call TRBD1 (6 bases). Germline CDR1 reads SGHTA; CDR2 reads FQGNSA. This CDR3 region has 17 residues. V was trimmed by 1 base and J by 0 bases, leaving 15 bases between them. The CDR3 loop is CASSLVSGAKSNYGYTF. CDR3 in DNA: TGTGCCAGCAGCTTAGTTTCAGGGGCGAAATCTAACTATGGCTACACCTTC.

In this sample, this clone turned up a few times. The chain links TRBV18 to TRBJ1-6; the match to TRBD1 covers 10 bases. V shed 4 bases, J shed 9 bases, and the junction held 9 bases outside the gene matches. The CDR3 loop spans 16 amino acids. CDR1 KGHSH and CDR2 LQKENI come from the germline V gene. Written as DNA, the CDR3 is TGTGCCAGCTCACTTTATGCGGACAGGGGGATTTCACCCCTCCACTTT. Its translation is CASSLYADRGISPLHF.

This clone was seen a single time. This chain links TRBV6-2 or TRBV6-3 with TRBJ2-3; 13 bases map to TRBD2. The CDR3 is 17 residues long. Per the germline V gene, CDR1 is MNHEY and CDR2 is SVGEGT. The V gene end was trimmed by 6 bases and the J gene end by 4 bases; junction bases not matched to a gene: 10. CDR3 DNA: TGTGCCAGCAGCCCTGGACTAGCGGGAGTCTTTTCAGATACGCAGTATTTT. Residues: CASSPGLAGVFSDTQYF.

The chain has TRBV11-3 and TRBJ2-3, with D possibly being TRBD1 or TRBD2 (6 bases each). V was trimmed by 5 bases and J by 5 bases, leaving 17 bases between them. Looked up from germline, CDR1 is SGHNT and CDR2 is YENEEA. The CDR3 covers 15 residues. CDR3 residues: CASSRDRGRGDTQYF. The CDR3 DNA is TGTGCCAGCAGCCGCGACCGGGGGCGCGGAGATACGCAGTATTTT.

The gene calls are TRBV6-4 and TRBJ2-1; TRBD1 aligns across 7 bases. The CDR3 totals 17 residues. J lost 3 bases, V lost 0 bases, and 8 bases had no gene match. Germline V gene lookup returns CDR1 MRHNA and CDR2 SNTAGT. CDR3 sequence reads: CASSDSLGTANYNEQFF. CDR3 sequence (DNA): TGTGCCAGCAGTGACTCGCTAGGGACAGCGAACTACAATGAGCAGTTCTTC.

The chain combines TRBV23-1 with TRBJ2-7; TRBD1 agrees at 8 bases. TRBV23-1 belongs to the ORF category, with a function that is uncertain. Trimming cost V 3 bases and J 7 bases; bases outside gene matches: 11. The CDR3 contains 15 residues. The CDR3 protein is CASSHSQSRDREQYF. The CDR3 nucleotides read TGCGCCAGCAGTCATTCTCAAAGCCGGGACAGGGAGCAGTACTTC.

The CDR3 DNA is TGCGCCAGCAGTGGCCCAGCGGGGGGAGTGGCGACCCAGTACTTC. The encoded protein is CASSGPAGGVATQYF. V and J are TRBV5-1 and TRBJ2-5; 9 bases align to TRBD2. V lost 5 bases to trimming and J lost 7 bases; unmatched junction nucleotides: 12. Germline CDR1 is SGHRS and CDR2 is YFSETQ. CDR3 length equals 15 residues.

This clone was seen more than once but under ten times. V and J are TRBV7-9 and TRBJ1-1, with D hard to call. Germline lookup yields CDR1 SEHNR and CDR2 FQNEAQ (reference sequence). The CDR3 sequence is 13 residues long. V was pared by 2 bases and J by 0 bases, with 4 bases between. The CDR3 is CASSLSLNTEAFF. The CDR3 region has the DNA TGTGCCAGCAGCTTATCACTGAACACTGAAGCTTTCTTT.

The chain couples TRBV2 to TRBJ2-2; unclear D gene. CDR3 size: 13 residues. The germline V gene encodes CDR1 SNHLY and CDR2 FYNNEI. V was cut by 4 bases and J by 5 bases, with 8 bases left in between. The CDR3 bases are TGTGCCAGCAGTGCGACGCATACCGGGGAGCTGTTTTTT. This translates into CASSATHTGELFF. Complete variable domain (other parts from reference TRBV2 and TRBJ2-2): EPEVTQTPSHQVTQMGQEVILRCVPISNHLYFYWYRQILGQKVEFLVSFYNNEISEKSEIFDDQFSVERPDGSNFTLKIRSTKLEDSAMYFCASSATHTGELFFGEGSRLTVL.

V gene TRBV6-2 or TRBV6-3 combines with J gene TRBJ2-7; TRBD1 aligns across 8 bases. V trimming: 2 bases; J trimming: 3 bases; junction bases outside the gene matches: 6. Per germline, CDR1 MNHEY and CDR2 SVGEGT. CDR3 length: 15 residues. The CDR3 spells CASSYVGTGIYEQYF. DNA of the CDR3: TGTGCCAGCAGTTACGTCGGGACAGGCATCTACGAGCAGTACTTC.

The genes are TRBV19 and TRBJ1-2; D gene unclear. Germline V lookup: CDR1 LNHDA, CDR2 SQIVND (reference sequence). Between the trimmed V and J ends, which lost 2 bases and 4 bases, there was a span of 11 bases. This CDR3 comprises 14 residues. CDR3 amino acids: CASSISAAPYGYTF. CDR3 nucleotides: TGTGCCAGTAGTATAAGCGCGGCTCCCTATGGCTACACCTTC.